A selection of T cell receptor beta chains follows, all from one sample in a study of T cells in Graves' hyperthyroidism and ophthalmopathy. One entry per CDR3 protein, called by TCRdb with MiXCR from the multiplex PCR reads. The repertoire holds about 480,000 distinct CDR3 sequences, with about an eighth as singletons. Sequences were obtained from blood. All receptors derive from a young woman with Graves' hyperthyroidism. Each CDR3 is given without its conserved first and last residue.

>TRBV30|TRBJ2-1
AWSVRIAGDEQF
>TRBV2|TRBJ2-1
ASKLETSSYNEQF
>TRBV11-2|TRBJ2-1
ASSQMAGGLLYEQF
>TRBV7-3|TRBJ2-1
ASSLNDGKQF
>TRBV27|TRBJ1-1
ASSPNSRQALAF
>TRBV12-5|TRBJ1-5
ASGGSTYNQPQH
>TRBV11-2|TRBJ2-5
ASSPGQASQGAQY
>TRBV24-1|TRBJ2-1
ATKGSEYNEQF
>TRBV10-3|TRBJ2-7
AISPLPLAGGYEQY
>TRBV18|TRBJ1-2
ASSPFDDRNYGYT
>TRBV7-6|TRBJ2-1
ASSQLGLHNEQF
>TRBV11-2|TRBJ2-3
ASSLGVTSRTDTQY
>TRBV6-1|TRBJ2-3
ASRGDRGTDTQY
>TRBV7-3|TRBJ2-5
ASSFGGTETQY
>TRBV13|TRBJ2-1
ASSPTGEGKF
>TRBV19|TRBJ2-4
ASSILGQGVNIQY
>TRBV2|TRBJ1-2
ASSEAQGGIYGYT
>TRBV5-1|TRBJ2-6
ASSLQGLSGANVLT
>TRBV12-3/TRBV12-4|TRBJ1-1
ASRSTSGTGGLRAEAF
>TRBV6-1|TRBJ1-2
ASSWQSYYGYT
>TRBV19|TRBJ2-2
ASSMGRVAGELF
>TRBV5-1|TRBJ2-3
ASSKGLTQSTDTQY
>TRBV20-1|TRBJ2-1
SALTSGRASPVDEQF
>TRBV3-1|TRBJ1-2
ASSHGGPYGYT
>TRBV2|TRBJ2-1
ASRTDRVTYNEQF
>TRBV25-1|TRBJ2-7
ASSDSLAGVHEQY
>TRBV6-6|TRBJ2-1
ASSYSGTSYDEQF
>TRBV20-1|TRBJ2-7
SARGTTSYEQY
>TRBV7-3|TRBJ2-6
ASSSGGGSGANVLT
>TRBV30|TRBJ1-2
AWSGGGLGYT
>TRBV27|TRBJ2-1
ATSPYGGRTYNEQF
>TRBV12-3/TRBV12-4|TRBJ1-1
ASSLGQGLTEAF
>TRBV10-3|TRBJ1-2
AISSRDYSNYGYT
>TRBV20-1|TRBJ2-1
SARGGASGRGSYNEQF
>TRBV6-1|TRBJ2-7
ASSGGGLAGSYEQY
>TRBV9|TRBJ2-5
ASSVRDRAGGGETQY
>TRBV27|TRBJ1-5
ASSGAVSNQPQH
>TRBV12-3/TRBV12-4|TRBJ2-7
ASKWQGDSYEQY
>TRBV2|TRBJ1-5
ASCRDNNQPQH
>TRBV5-1|TRBJ1-3
ASSSSSGTGNTIY
>TRBV7-3|TRBJ2-3
ASSLMGLAGADTQY
>TRBV4-1|TRBJ2-1
ASSQDRSSGSGGDEQF
>TRBV7-3|TRBJ2-1
ASSRVEGPQF
>TRBV15|TRBJ2-1
ATSSSRDNLYNEQF
>TRBV20-1|TRBJ2-2
SARRRDRVGSGELF
>TRBV5-1|TRBJ2-1
ASRPEQGSSYNEQF
>TRBV19|TRBJ2-5
AKYEEIQGRGQETQY
>TRBV10-1|TRBJ1-4
ASSDGGGNEKLF
>TRBV6-1|TRBJ1-1
ASSRGISNTEAF
>TRBV5-1|TRBJ2-4
ASSFGLNQNIQY
>TRBV5-6|TRBJ2-5
ASSEPAGAAQY
>TRBV6-1|TRBJ2-3
ASSELPGTTRDTQY